The source of this T cell receptor (beta chain) is a study of cytomegalovirus exposure and HLA in healthy donors. Looking at the study overall: The roughly 110 validation repertoires were reported in a later analysis to have been generated on the same platform as the approximately 700 first-cohort repertoires. Study observations and caveats: The study found most TCR sequences rare, yet found some public TCRs in many donors. Three chains linked to CMV were shown in vitro to be specific for CMV antigens.

Germline values: CDR1 MNHEY, CDR2 SVGAGI. There are 11 residues in the CDR3. V was clipped by 6 bases and J by 5 bases, with 7 bases between them. This table comes from immunoSEQ multiplex PCR, and its TCRdb copy is limited to in-frame clones, with some not included. In the table there are more than 300,000 clones, 86% of which are singletons. On this clone itself: What it recognizes is unknown.

The V and J genes are TRBV6-5 and TRBJ1-2; D possibly corresponds to TRBD1 (6 bases). The source is a woman under 30 in good health and CMV-seronegative. Sequenced sample: PBMCs. CDR3 sequence reads: CASRQGYGYTF. CDR3 bases: TGTGCCAGCAGACAGGGATATGGCTACACCTTC.